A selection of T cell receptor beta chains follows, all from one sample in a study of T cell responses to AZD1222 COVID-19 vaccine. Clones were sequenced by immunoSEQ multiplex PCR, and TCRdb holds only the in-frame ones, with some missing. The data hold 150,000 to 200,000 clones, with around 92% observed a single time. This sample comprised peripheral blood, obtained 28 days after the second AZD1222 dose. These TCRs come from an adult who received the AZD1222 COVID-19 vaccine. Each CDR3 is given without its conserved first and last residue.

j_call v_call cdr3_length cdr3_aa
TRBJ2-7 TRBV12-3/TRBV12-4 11 ASSHTSGGEQY
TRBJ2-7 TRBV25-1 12 ASSGDRGFYEQY
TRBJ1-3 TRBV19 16 ASSPGTGPASSGNTIY
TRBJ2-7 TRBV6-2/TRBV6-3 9 ASSQISEQY
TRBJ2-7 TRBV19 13 ASSSGLGGAYEQY
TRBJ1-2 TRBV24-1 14 ATSDFDVRGGYGYT
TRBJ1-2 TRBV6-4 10 ASSDSLYGYT
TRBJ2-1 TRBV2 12 ASSLGGLAAEQF
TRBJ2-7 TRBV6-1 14 ASSELGGRGGYEQY
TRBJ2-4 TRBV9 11 ASSVEWRDIQY
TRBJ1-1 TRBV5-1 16 ASSLDEDRAPMNTEAF
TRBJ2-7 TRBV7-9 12 ASSFGAGIYEQY
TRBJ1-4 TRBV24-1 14 ATSDRDRVENEKLF
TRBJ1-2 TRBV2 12 ASTMGQGALGYT
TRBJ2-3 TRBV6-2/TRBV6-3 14 ASSYDPLRGTDTQY
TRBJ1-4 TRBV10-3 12 AIGPGGRGEKLF
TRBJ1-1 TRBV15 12 ATSTQGGETEAF
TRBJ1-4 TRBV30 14 AWSPAGESGGEKLF
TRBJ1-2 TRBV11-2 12 ASSLGQRLYGYT
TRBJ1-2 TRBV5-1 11 ASSLEHSYGYT
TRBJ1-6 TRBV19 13 ASSITGRSNSPLH
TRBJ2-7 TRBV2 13 ASSSDPLLPYEQY
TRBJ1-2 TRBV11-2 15 ASSLDLGARGNYGYT
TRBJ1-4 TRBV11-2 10 ASSQPFEKLF
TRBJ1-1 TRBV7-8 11 ASSHSGNTEAF
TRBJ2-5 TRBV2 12 ASSTGQGAGTQY
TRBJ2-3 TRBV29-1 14 SVEGTGTGSTDTQY
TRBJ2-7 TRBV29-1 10 SVEFTSYEQY
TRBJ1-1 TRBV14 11 ASSPFRTTEAF
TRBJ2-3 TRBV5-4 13 ASSLRGGGADTQY
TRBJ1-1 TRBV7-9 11 ASTRTGVPEAF
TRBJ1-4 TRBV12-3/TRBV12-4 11 ASSGQNNEKLF
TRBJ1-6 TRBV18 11 ASSRQYNSPLH
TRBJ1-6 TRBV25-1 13 ASSRTGVGNSPLH
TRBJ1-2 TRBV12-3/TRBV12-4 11 ASSLGTGSGYT
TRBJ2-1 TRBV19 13 ASNQAGSFRNEQF
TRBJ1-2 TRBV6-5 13 ASSYSTDFVLGYT
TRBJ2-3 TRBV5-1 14 ASSLEGRRGADTQY
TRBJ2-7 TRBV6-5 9 ASSLSSEQY
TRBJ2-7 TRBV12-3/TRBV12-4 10 ASSFGAYEQY
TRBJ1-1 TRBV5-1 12 ASSLVGTGTEAF
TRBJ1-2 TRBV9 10 ASSRPGIGYT
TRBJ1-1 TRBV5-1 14 ASSLSRGGLDTEAF
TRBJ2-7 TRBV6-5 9 ASSPGEEQY
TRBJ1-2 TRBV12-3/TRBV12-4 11 ASRPTGVYGYT
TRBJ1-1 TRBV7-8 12 ASSPQTGNTEAF
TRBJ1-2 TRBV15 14 ATSRDRDSYNYGYT
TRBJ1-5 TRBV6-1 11 ASSEPGNQPQH
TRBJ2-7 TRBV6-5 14 ASSYFRGPLSYEQY
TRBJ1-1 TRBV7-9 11 ASLRHMNTEAF
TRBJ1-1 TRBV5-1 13 ASSFIRNTNTEAF
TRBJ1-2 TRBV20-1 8 SARILGYT
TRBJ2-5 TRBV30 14 AWREFRDRGSETQY
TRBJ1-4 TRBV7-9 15 ASSFYTGSPTNEKLF